This TCR beta chain was recovered during a study of memory CD4+ T cells and cytomegalovirus serostatus. Study-wide background: Donors were healthy Belgian adults, several CMV seropositive and approximately 25 seronegative.

Single viable CD3+CD4+CD8-CD45RO+ cells were sorted as the memory CD4+ T cells. Comments on this clone: Its target is not known.

TCRdb keeps only in-frame clones here, not all; method: immunoSEQ multiplex PCR. The repertoire holds around 50,000 clones, with around four fifths as singletons. Points from the study as a whole: Each of approximately 63 CMV-associated TCRbeta sequences occurred in one to five individuals.

Germline CDR1 SGHRS, CDR2 YFSETQ. This CDR3 has 15 residues. With 5 bases removed from V and 0 bases from J, the gap between germline ends came to 9 bases. Material: memory CD4+ T cells from blood. This clonotype was obtained from an adult in good health and CMV-seronegative. The V and J genes are TRBV5-1 and TRBJ2-6; TRBD2 might be the D (6 bases). The CDR3 nucleotides read TGCGCCAGCAGTGGAGGGAGCTCTGGGGCCAACGTCCTGACTTTC. Translated, it gives CASSGGSSGANVLTF.